These 24 T cell receptor beta chains were sequenced from one sample in a study of regulatory T cells in long-lasting Graves disease (dated by TCRdb to about 2021). The time point tag for this specimen amounts to: newly diagnosed GD, antithyroid drugs for less than 3 months. For both TCR sequencing and RNA sequencing, RNA was extracted from PBMCs in TRIzol. The library was made by multiplex PCR. Data came from an Illumina HiSeq 4000. TCR beta libraries were built with iRepertoire HTBI primers and Arm-PCR amplification of CDR3 regions. The public reads were quality trimmed at Q25 with fastp and then assembled into clones with MiXCR by TCRdb, keeping productive beta chains. Rows are combined by CDR3 protein, so each entry shows the most common genes and DNA. Across this sample there are over 350,000 distinct CDR3 sequences, with 13% to 15% seen only once. 17% of the sample belongs to the ten largest clones.

In addition, the sample was reused for a study of T cells in Graves' hyperthyroidism and ophthalmopathy.

The source was peripheral blood mononuclear cells (PBMCs), collected at new diagnosis, from a patient treated with antithyroid drugs. These receptors came from a woman in her forties or fifties with Graves disease. Donor details come from another sample of the same person, matched by shared clones.

This clonotype has more than one count but fewer than ten. An end of the junction differs from the germline gene, which may be a read error. The chain has TRBV28 and TRBJ2-7; no clear D gene. There are 11 residues in the CDR3. Per germline, CDR1 MDHEN and CDR2 SYDVKM. The DNA for the CDR3 is TGTGCCAGCAGCCGTTCCTACCAGCAGTACTTC. Translated: CASSRSYQQYF.

There are many counts of this clonotype. The V call is TRBV11-2, the J call TRBJ2-7, with no clear D. With 3 bases removed from V and 1 base from J, the gap between germline ends came to 13 bases. The CDR3 runs 15 residues. The V gene's germline CDR1 is SGHAT and CDR2 FQNNGV. CDR3 in DNA: TGTGCCAGCAGCTTTGAACACCATAGATCCTACGAGCAGTACTTC. This translates into CASSFEHHRSYEQYF. The complete variable domain, with remaining parts taken from reference TRBV11-2 and TRBJ2-7, reads EAGVAQSPRYKIIEKRQSVAFWCNPISGHATLYWYQQILGQGPKLLIQFQNNGVVDDSQLPKDRFSAERLKGVDSTLKIQPAKLEDSAVYLCASSFEHHRSYEQYFGPGTRLTVT.

This clonotype was seen repeatedly, ten times or more. The V call is TRBV24-1, the J call TRBJ2-1; the match to TRBD2 covers 8 bases. This CDR3 region has 17 residues. The V gene end was trimmed by 3 bases and the J gene end by 5 bases; junction bases not matched to a gene: 11. Germline CDR1 and CDR2: KGHDR and SFDVKD. CDR3 residues: CATSDTQAGAWDNEQFF. In DNA, the CDR3 is TGTGCCACCAGTGATACACAAGCGGGAGCATGGGACAATGAGCAGTTCTTC.

This clonotype was observed many times. The chain combines TRBV5-1 with TRBJ1-4; D is possibly TRBD1 (6 bases). The germline gives CDR1 SGHRS, CDR2 YFSETQ. V lost 0 bases and J 7 bases, leaving 16 bases between the germline ends. CDR3 length: 16 residues. As DNA, the CDR3 is TGCGCCAGCAGCTTGGCGTCGGGGGGGCGCCGTGAAAAACTGTTTTTT. The encoded protein is CASSLASGGRREKLFF. Complete variable domain (other parts from reference TRBV5-1 and TRBJ1-4): KAGVTQTPRYLIKTRGQQVTLSCSPISGHRSVSWYQQTPGQGLQFLFEYFSETQRNKGNFPGRFSGRQFSNSRSEMNVSTLELGDSALYLCASSLASGGRREKLFFGSGTQLSVL.

V is TRBV28 and J is TRBJ1-1; possible D gene TRBD1, 5 bases. Trimming took off 6 bases at V and 10 bases at J, with 21 bases between the two ends. The CDR3 is made up of 14 amino acids. The germline gives CDR1 MDHEN, CDR2 SYDVKM. CDR3 loop: CASSPLGGVSAAFF. The DNA for the CDR3 is TGTGCCAGCAGCCCCCTCGGGGGAGTAAGTGCAGCTTTCTTT. Drawing the rest from reference TRBV28 and TRBJ1-1, the complete variable domain is DVKVTQSSRYLVKRTGEKVFLECVQDMDHENMFWYRQDPGLGLRLIYFSYDVKMKEKGDIPEGYSVSREKKERFSLILESASTNQTSMYLCASSPLGGVSAAFFGQGTRLTVV.

This clonotype was counted at least ten times. The J gene is TRBJ2-7, the V gene TRBV6-1; perhaps TRBD1 as D (6 bases). The CDR3 has 13 residues. V lost 6 bases to trimming and J lost 4 bases, with 13 bases between them. In germline, CDR1 is MNHNS, CDR2 SASEGT. The CDR3 DNA reads TGTGCCAGCAGACCCGGACAGAAATACGAGCAGTACTTC. As protein: CASRPGQKYEQYF.

In its sample, this clonotype was seen a few times. The genes are TRBV10-3 and TRBJ2-5, with TRBD1 matching over 9 bases. The junction had 8 bases not matched to a gene; V was cut back by 10 bases and J by 5 bases. The CDR3 is 13 amino acids. The germline gives CDR1 ENHRY, CDR2 SYGVKD. CDR3 amino acids: CATVQGAGETQYF. The DNA of the CDR3 is TGTGCCACCGTACAGGGGGCAGGGGAGACCCAGTACTTC.

The rearrangement links TRBV19 to TRBJ2-2; D not certain. The CDR3 consists of 14 residues. Trimming left V 5 bases short and J 3 bases short, with 10 bases between. The germline V gene encodes CDR1 LNHDA and CDR2 SQIVND (reference sequence). The CDR3 DNA is TGTGCCAGTAGTCCGCGCGAGTACACCGGGGAGCTGTTTTTT. Translation gives CASSPREYTGELFF.

Many counts were recorded for this clonotype. The rearrangement joins TRBV6-2 or TRBV6-3 to TRBJ1-5; D call uncertain. This CDR3 spans 18 amino acids. V was trimmed by 4 bases and J by 0 bases, leaving 19 bases between them. Germline CDR1 reads MNHEY; CDR2 reads SVGEGT. The CDR3 DNA sequence: TGTGCCAGCAGTTTCTCTTTCAGCCAACGATATAGCAATCAGCCCCAGCATTTT. As protein: CASSFSFSQRYSNQPQHF.

This clonotype was observed a few times. The chain combines TRBV29-1 with TRBJ2-2; D may be TRBD2 (7 bases). The germline V gene encodes CDR1 SQVTM and CDR2 ANQGSEA. V lost 4 bases, J lost 6 bases, and 12 bases lay in between. The CDR3 has 13 amino acids. The CDR3, as DNA: TGCAGCGTTGCGGGGGGCCTCTCCGGGGAGCTGTTTTTT. This encodes CSVAGGLSGELFF.

This clonotype was observed at least ten times. The J gene is TRBJ2-1, the V gene TRBV3-1; 7 nucleotides agree with TRBD2. Germline V gives CDR1 LGHDT, CDR2 YNNKEL (reference sequence). The V and J ends lost 0 bases and 2 bases, in that order; junction bases with no gene match: 7. This CDR3 comprises 17 residues. This chain's CDR3 is CASSQDPGLGTYNEQFF. The CDR3 DNA reads as TGTGCCAGCAGCCAAGATCCCGGACTAGGTACCTACAATGAGCAGTTCTTC.

This sequence joins TRBV19 and TRBJ2-5; D is undetermined. Per germline, CDR1 LNHDA and CDR2 SQIVND (reference sequence). V was shortened by 9 bases and J by 7 bases, with 21 bases between the two germline ends. CDR3 length: 14 amino acids. The chain's CDR3 is CASSPPDRPRTQYF. The CDR3, as DNA: TGTGCCAGCAGCCCTCCGGACCGCCCCCGGACCCAGTACTTC.

This clonotype was found a few times. The V gene is TRBV28, the J gene TRBJ2-2, with TRBD2 identical over 9 bases. The V and J ends lost 4 bases and 2 bases, in that order; junction bases with no gene match: 11. The CDR3 contains 18 residues. Germline assignment: CDR1 MDHEN and CDR2 SYDVKM. DNA of the CDR3: TGTGCCAGCAGTTACCCCGGACGACTAGCGGACAACACCGGGGAGCTGTTTTTT. It is translated as CASSYPGRLADNTGELFF.

This clonotype was observed a few times. This chain joins TRBV19 and TRBJ1-5; no firm D call. Looked up from germline, CDR1 is LNHDA and CDR2 is SQIVND (reference sequence). CDR3 length equals 13 residues. Trimming took 5 bases from V and 9 from J, leaving 14 bases between them. The CDR3 loop is CASSPGRGGPQHF. Here the CDR3 DNA reads TGTGCCAGTAGTCCTGGTCGTGGAGGGCCCCAGCATTTT.

A few counts support this clonotype. The rearrangement uses TRBV12-3 or TRBV12-4 and TRBJ2-1, with TRBD2 identical over 9 bases. The CDR3 consists of 14 residues. The J segment lost 4 bases and the V segment lost 9 bases, leaving 7 bases of the junction unmatched. CDR3 DNA: TGTGCCAGTTTAAATAGCGGGGGATACAATGAGCAGTTCTTC. Protein: CASLNSGGYNEQFF.

There are a few counts of this clonotype. This chain uses TRBV5-1 with TRBJ2-3; weak D call: TRBD2 (5 bases). V was trimmed by 2 bases and J by 4 bases, leaving 17 bases between them. The germline gives CDR1 SGHRS, CDR2 YFSETQ. The CDR3 has 16 amino acids. The CDR3 DNA sequence: TGCGCCAGCAGCTTAGGTTTTGTGGGAGCCTCAGATACGCAGTATTTT. This encodes CASSLGFVGASDTQYF.

There are many counts of this clonotype. The chain couples TRBV12-3 or TRBV12-4 to TRBJ2-5; 12 bases match TRBD2. This CDR3 is built from 15 residues. The trim removed 6 bases at V and 3 bases at J, leaving 5 bases unmatched. CDR3 region: CASSQTSGREETQYF. The CDR3 DNA reads TGTGCCAGCAGCCAGACTAGCGGGAGAGAAGAGACCCAGTACTTC.

The V gene is TRBV28, the J gene TRBJ2-2, with 9 bases identical to TRBD1. This CDR3 contains 16 residues. Unmatched junction bases numbered 4, after V lost 4 bases and J lost 1 base. Germline V gene sequence: CDR1 MDHEN, CDR2 SYDVKM. This chain's CDR3 is CASSSQGAENTGELFF. In DNA form, the CDR3 reads TGTGCCAGCAGTTCACAGGGGGCCGAGAACACCGGGGAGCTGTTTTTT.

In this sample, this clonotype turned up a few times. The chain combines TRBV18 with TRBJ1-4, with D perhaps matching TRBD1 (5 bases). V lost 3 bases, J lost 7 bases, and 15 bases lay in between. This CDR3 has 15 amino acids. Germline V gene data show CDR1 as KGHSH and CDR2 as LQKENI. The DNA of the CDR3 is TGTGCCAGCTCACCGGGACCGGTTGGAGTTGAAAAACTGTTTTTT. It yields the protein CASSPGPVGVEKLFF.

This clonotype was seen at least ten times. V and J are TRBV2 and TRBJ1-5; D is undetermined. From germline, CDR1 is SNHLY and CDR2 FYNNEI. This CDR3 has 15 residues. With 3 bases removed from V and 6 bases from J, the gap between germline ends came to 15 bases. This CDR3 is CASSEGDRWGQPQHF. In DNA form, the CDR3 reads TGTGCCAGCAGTGAGGGCGACCGGTGGGGTCAGCCCCAGCATTTT. Supplemented by reference TRBV2 and TRBJ1-5, the full variable domain reads EPEVTQTPSHQVTQMGQEVILRCVPISNHLYFYWYRQILGQKVEFLVSFYNNEISEKSEIFDDQFSVERPDGSNFTLKIRSTKLEDSAMYFCASSEGDRWGQPQHFGDGTRLSIL.

This clonotype was observed a few times. The chain recombines TRBV7-9 with TRBJ2-4; TRBD2 aligns across 13 bases. Per the germline V gene, CDR1 is SEHNR and CDR2 is FQNEAQ (reference sequence). The CDR3 loop spans 18 amino acids. The ends lost 5 bases at V and 0 bases at J; junction bases unmatched: 7. The CDR3, as DNA: TGTGCCAGCAGCCCTCGGACTAGCGGGAGACTAGCCAAAAACATTCAGTACTTC. Amino acids: CASSPRTSGRLAKNIQYF.

The chain links TRBV27 to TRBJ2-3; D may be TRBD1 (5 bases). Germline CDR1 and CDR2: MNHEY and SMNVEV (reference sequence). The CDR3 loop spans 12 amino acids. V was trimmed by 7 bases and J by 11 bases, leaving 16 bases between them. The CDR3 loop reads CASNNPVTGQYF. The CDR3 nucleotides are TGTGCCAGCAACAACCCCGTAACAGGGCAGTATTTT.

The table lists this clonotype with many counts. The genes are TRBV3-1 and TRBJ1-2; D is perhaps TRBD1 (6 bases). V lost 4 bases, J lost 8 bases, and 20 bases lay in between. CDR1 LGHDT and CDR2 YNNKEL come from the germline V gene (reference sequence). The CDR3 runs 15 residues. The CDR3 here is CASSLQQGLQPGYTF. The CDR3 DNA reads as TGTGCCAGCAGCCTTCAACAGGGTTTGCAACCGGGCTACACCTTC.

This clonotype has more than one count but fewer than ten. V and J are TRBV18 and TRBJ2-1; the D is unclear. From germline, CDR1 is KGHSH and CDR2 LQKENI. The CDR3 length is 13 residues. V shed 3 bases and J shed 4 bases, with 7 bases lying between them. DNA of the CDR3: TGTGCCAGCTCACCGCGGCGGTACAATGAGCAGTTCTTC. Its protein is CASSPRRYNEQFF.